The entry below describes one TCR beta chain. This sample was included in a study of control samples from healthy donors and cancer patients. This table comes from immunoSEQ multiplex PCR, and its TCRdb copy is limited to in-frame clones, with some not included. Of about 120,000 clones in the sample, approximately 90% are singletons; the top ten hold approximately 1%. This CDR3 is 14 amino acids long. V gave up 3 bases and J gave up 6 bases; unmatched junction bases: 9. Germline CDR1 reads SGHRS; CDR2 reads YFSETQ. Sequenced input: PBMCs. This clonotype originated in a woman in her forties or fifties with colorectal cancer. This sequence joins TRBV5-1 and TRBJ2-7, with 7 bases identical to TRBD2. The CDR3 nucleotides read TGCGCCAGCAGCTGGGACCCCGGGACTATCGAGCAGTACTTC. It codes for CASSWDPGTIEQYF.